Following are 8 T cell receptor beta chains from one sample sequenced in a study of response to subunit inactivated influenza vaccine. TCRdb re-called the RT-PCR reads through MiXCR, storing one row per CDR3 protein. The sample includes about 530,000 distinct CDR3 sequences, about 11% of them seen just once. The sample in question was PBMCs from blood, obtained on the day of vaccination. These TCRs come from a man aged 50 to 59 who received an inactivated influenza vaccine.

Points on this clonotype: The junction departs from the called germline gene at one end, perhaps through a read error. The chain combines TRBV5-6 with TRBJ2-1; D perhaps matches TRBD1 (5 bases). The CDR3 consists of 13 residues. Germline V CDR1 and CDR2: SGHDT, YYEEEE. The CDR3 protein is CAISLIGDNEQFF. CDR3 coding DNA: TGTGCCATCAGCTTGATAGGGGACAATGAGCAGTTCTTC.

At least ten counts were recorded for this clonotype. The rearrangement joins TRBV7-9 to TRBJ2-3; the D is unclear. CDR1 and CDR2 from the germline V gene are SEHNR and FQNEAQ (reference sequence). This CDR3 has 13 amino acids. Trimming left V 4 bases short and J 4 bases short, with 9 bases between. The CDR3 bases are TGTGCCAGCAGCTCATCAGAGTCAGATACGCAGTATTTT. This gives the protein CASSSSESDTQYF.

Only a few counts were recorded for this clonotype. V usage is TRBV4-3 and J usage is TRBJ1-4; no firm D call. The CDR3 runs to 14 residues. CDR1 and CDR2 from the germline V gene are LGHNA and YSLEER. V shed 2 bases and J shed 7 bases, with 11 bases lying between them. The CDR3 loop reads CASSQRMDGEKLFF. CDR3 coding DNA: TGCGCCAGCAGCCAACGGATGGACGGTGAAAAACTGTTTTTT.

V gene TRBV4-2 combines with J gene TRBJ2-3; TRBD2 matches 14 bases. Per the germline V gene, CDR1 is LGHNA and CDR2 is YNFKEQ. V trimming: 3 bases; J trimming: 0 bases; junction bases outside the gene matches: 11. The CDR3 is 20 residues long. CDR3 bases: TGTGCCAGCAGCCAGCGGACTAGCGGGGGGACTAGTTCTAGCACAGATACGCAGTATTTT. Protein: CASSQRTSGGTSSSTDTQYF.

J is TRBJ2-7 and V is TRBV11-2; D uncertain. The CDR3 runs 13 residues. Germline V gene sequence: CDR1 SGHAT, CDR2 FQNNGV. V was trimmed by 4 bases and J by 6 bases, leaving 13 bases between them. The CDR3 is CASSSLVRSEQYF. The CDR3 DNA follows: TGTGCCAGCAGCTCCCTCGTTCGGAGCGAGCAGTACTTC.

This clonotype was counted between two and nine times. Here the CDR3 reads CSARVVVQETQYF. DNA of the CDR3: TGCAGTGCTAGAGTAGTAGTCCAAGAGACCCAGTACTTC. V gene TRBV20-1 combines with J gene TRBJ2-5; no definite D call. The CDR3 runs to 13 residues. Looked up from germline, CDR1 is DFQATT and CDR2 is SNEGSKA (reference sequence). V lost 1 base to trimming and J lost 1 base, with 7 bases between them.

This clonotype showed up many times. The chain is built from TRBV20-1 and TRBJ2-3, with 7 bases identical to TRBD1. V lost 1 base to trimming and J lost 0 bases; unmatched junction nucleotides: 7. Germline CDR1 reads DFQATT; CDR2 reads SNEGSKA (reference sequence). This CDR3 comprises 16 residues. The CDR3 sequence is CSARGLNRGSTDTQYF. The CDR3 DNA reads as TGCAGTGCTAGAGGTCTCAACAGGGGAAGCACAGATACGCAGTATTTT.

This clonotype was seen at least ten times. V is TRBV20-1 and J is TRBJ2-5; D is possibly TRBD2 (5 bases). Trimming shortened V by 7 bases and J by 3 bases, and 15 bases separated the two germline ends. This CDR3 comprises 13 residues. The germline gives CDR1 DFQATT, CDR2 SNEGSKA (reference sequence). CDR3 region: CSVTRTVKETQYF. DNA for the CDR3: TGCAGTGTCACCAGGACTGTTAAAGAGACCCAGTACTTC.